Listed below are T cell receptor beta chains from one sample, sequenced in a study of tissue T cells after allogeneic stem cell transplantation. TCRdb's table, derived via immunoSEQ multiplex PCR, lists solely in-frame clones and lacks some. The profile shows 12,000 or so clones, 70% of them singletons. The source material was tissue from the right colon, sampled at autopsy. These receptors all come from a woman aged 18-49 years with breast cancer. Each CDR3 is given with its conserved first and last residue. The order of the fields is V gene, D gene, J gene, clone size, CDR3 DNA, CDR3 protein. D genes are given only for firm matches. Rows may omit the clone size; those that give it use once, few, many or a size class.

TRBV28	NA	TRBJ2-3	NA	TGTGCCAGCAGTTCTTCCCCTACGGGAGATACGCAGTATTTT	CASSSSPTGDTQYF
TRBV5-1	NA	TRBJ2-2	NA	TGCGCCAGCAGAGCAGGGTTAACTGGGGAGCTGTTTTTT	CASRAGLTGELFF
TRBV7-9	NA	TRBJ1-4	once	TGTGCCAGCAGCTTATCGGCTCAGCTCGAAAAACTGTTTTTT	CASSLSAQLEKLFF
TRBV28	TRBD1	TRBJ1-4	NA	TGTGCCAACCTTACTACAGCAAGGACAGGGAGGGAAAAACTGTTTTTT	CANLTTARTGREKLFF
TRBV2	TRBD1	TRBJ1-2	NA	TGTGCCAGCAGCATGACAGGGGTCGTTGGCTACACCTTC	CASSMTGVVGYTF
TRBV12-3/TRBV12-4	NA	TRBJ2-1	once	TGTGCCAGCAGTTTAGACAGTATGAATGAGCAGTTCTTC	CASSLDSMNEQFF
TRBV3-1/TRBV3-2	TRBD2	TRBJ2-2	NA	TGTGCCAGCAGCCCGACTAGCGGGGGGCCTAACACCGGGGAGCTGTTTTTT	CASSPTSGGPNTGELFF
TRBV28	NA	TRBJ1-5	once	TGTGCCAGCACCGAAGGTTGGGATCAGCCCCAGCATTTT	CASTEGWDQPQHF
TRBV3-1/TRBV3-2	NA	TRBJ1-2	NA	TGTGCCAGCAGCCCCCGGCCGGGCGGTTTAACTAACTATGGCTACACCTTC	CASSPRPGGLTNYGYTF
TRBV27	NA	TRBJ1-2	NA	TGTGCCAGCAGCAACCTTCTCGCTGGCTACACCTTC	CASSNLLAGYTF
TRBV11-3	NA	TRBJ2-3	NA	TGTGCCAGCAGCTTAGGGGAACTGGGCACAGATACGCAGTATTTT	CASSLGELGTDTQYF
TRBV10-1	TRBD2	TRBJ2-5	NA	TGCGCCAGCAGTGAGTCGGCCTGGAGCGGGGGGGCCCGGGAGACCCAGTACTTC	CASSESAWSGGARETQYF
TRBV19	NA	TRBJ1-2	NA	TGTGCCAGTAGTATAGATAAACACCCCAACTATGGCTACACCTTC	CASSIDKHPNYGYTF
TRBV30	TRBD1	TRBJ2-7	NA	TGTGCCTGGATTAAACAGGGGGTTTCCTACGAGCAGTACTTC	CAWIKQGVSYEQYF
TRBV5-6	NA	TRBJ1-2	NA	TGTGCCAGCAGCTTGAGGGACTATGGCTACACCTTC	CASSLRDYGYTF
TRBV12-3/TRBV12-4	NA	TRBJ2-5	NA	TGTGCCAGCTCGCGCTCGACGGGGGAGACCCAGTACTTC	CASSRSTGETQYF
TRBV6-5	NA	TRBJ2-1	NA	TGTGCCAGCAGTTCCCGGCGAGGAGGGAGGAGTGAGCAGTTCTTC	CASSSRRGGRSEQFF
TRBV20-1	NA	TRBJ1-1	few	TGCAGTGGCCGCATTGGGGCTGAAGCTTTCTTT	CSGRIGAEAFF
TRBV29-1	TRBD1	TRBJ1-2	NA	TGCAGCGTTGAAGATCCTGTGGACAGGACTAACTATGGCTACACCTTC	CSVEDPVDRTNYGYTF
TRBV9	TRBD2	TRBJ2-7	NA	TGTGCCAGCAGCGTAGCGCCTAGCGGGGAGTACGAGCAGTACTTC	CASSVAPSGEYEQYF
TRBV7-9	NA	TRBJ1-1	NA	TGTGCCGCGGCGGGGGACCCTTGGGACACTGAAGCTTTCTTT	CAAAGDPWDTEAFF
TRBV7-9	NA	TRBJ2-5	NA	TGTGCCAGCAGAATCTACGGACCCGAGGAGACCCAGTACTTC	CASRIYGPEETQYF
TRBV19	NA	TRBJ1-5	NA	TGTGCCAGTAGTAGAAGACTGGGCAATCAGCCCCAGCATTTT	CASSRRLGNQPQHF
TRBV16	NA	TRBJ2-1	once	TGTGCCAGCAGCCAGAGTTCAGGCAATGAGCAGTTCTTC	CASSQSSGNEQFF
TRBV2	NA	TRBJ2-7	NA	TGTGCCAGCATCTGGGGCCGCAGCTCCTACGAGCAGTACTTC	CASIWGRSSYEQYF
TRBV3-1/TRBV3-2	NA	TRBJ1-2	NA	TGTGCCAGCAGCCTAGGCCAGTCCTATGGCTACACCTTC	CASSLGQSYGYTF
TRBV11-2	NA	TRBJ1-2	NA	TGTGCCAGCGGTCCGACGGACCTCAATTATGGCTACACCTTC	CASGPTDLNYGYTF
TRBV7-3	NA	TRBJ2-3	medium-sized	TGTGCCAGCAGCTTCTATGCCACAGATACGCAGTATTTT	CASSFYATDTQYF
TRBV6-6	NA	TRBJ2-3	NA	TGTGCCAGCATTTGGGCGGGGTCAGATACGCAGTATTTT	CASIWAGSDTQYF
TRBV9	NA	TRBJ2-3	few	TGTGCCAGCAGCGTCGAGGGTAGCACAGATACGCAGTATTTT	CASSVEGSTDTQYF
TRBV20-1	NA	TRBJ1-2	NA	TGCAGTGCTAGTCAAAACCAGGGGCCTGGCTACACCTTC	CSASQNQGPGYTF